This TCR beta chain originates from a study of HIV-infected children after antiretroviral therapy interruption. Study-wide background: For the interruption arm, samples span week 0 through about 3 years after study end. Samples from the continuous-treatment group were taken at weeks 0, 48 and 150. Findings of the study overall: Minor non-naive CD45RA+ populations, like EMRA or stem memory, might contaminate naive sorts.

This clonotype was seen at least ten times. Its antigen is unknown. RNA-based 3' RACE libraries used unique molecular identifiers. MiXCR was run by TCRdb on the 3' RACE reads, yielding one entry per CDR3 protein. Of tens of thousands of distinct CDR3 sequences listed, 3.5% to 5% are singletons. The treatment: PENTA 11 planned treatment interruption arm or continuous ART arm. Sorting from thawed PBMCs isolated naive CD4+ CD45RA+ CD45RO- T cells. The sequence came from a pool of human donors with HIV. Sequencing was performed on CD45RA+ CD4+ T cells from PBMCs, pooled from several time points, taken from a donor given antiretroviral therapy, either interrupted or continuous. The sample's subset: naive CD4+ CD45RA+ CD45RO- T cells.

The CDR3 bases are TGTGCCAGTCAGACAGGGGGGTACGAGCAGTACTTC. Amino acids: CASQTGGYEQYF. The chain employs TRBV2 and TRBJ2-7; TRBD1 matches at 9 bases. Germline V CDR1 and CDR2: SNHLY, FYNNEI. J was trimmed by 4 bases and V by 9 bases; bases with no gene match: 4. The CDR3 is made up of 12 amino acids.